This entry lists 7 T cell receptor beta chains sequenced from one sample in a study of Graves' ophthalmopathy and Graves' hyperthyroidism. TCR beta CDR3 amplification used RNA transcripts. HTBI-primed RT-PCR formed the first round, and a multiplex PCR formed the second. MiXCR was run by TCRdb on the multiplex PCR reads, yielding one entry per CDR3 protein. The repertoire holds about 380,000 distinct CDR3 sequences, with just over 15% as singletons. The material sequenced was peripheral blood. The receptors stem from a woman aged 18-29 years with stable Graves' hyperthyroidism.

This clonotype was counted ten times or more. Possible read error: a much larger clone is one base away. This chain connects TRBV6-2 or TRBV6-3 to TRBJ2-5; D is undetermined. The CDR3 is 13 amino acids. The germline V gene has CDR1 MNHEY and CDR2 SVGEGT. DNA for the CDR3: TGTGCCAGCAATTACTCGATCCTGGAGACCCAGTACTTC. It translates to CASNYSILETQYF.

Many counts were recorded for this clonotype. The CDR3 loop reads CASSSGTRGTEAFF. In DNA, the CDR3 is TGTGCCAGCAGCTCCGGGACAAGAGGCACTGAAGCTTTCTTT. This rearrangement joins TRBV7-9 to TRBJ1-1; weak D call: TRBD1 (6 bases). There are 14 residues in the CDR3. Germline V gene sequence: CDR1 SEHNR, CDR2 FQNEAQ (reference sequence). V gave up 4 bases and J gave up 4 bases, with 13 bases separating them. The whole variable domain, filled in from reference TRBV7-9 and TRBJ1-1, reads DTGVSQNPRHKITKRGQNVTFRCDPISEHNRLYWYRQTLGQGPEFLTYFQNEAQLEKSRLLSDRFSAERPKGSFSTLEIQRTEQGDSAMYLCASSSGTRGTEAFFGQGTRLTVV.

This clonotype was detected ten times or more. The rearrangement links TRBV6-2 or TRBV6-3 to TRBJ1-5; a weak D match, TRBD1 (5 bases). The germline V gene encodes CDR1 MNHEY and CDR2 SVGEGT. V was clipped by 7 bases and J by 7 bases, with 17 bases between them. The CDR3 totals 14 residues. CDR3 in DNA: TGTGCCAGCAAAGACATAGAGGGGATCCAGCCCCAGCATTTT. It yields the protein CASKDIEGIQPQHF.

Many counts were recorded for this clonotype. The chain combines TRBV12-3 or TRBV12-4 with TRBJ1-1; no clear D gene. The CDR3 totals 12 residues. Trimming left V 2 bases short and J 8 bases short, with 9 bases between. The CDR3 DNA follows: TGTGCCAGCAGTTTAAGAGCCTGGGAAGCTTTCTTT. Amino acid sequence: CASSLRAWEAFF.

The chain recombines TRBV12-3 or TRBV12-4 with TRBJ2-2; D remains unclear. This CDR3 is 13 amino acids long. V lost 2 bases, J lost 4 bases, and 5 bases lay in between. The CDR3 is CASSLLFTGELFF. The CDR3, as DNA: TGTGCCAGCAGTTTACTGTTCACCGGGGAGCTGTTTTTT.

About this clonotype itself: A read error may produce the germline difference seen at one junction end. The gene calls are TRBV19 and TRBJ2-7, with D perhaps matching TRBD2 (6 bases). The CDR3 is 17 amino acids. Germline V gene sequence: CDR1 LNHDA, CDR2 SQIVND (reference sequence). CDR3 DNA: TGTGCCAATAGTATAGATCGTGGAGGGCCGCCGACCTACGAGCAGTACTTC. Residues: CANSIDRGGPPTYEQYF.

This clonotype has at least ten counts. The chain carries TRBV12-3 or TRBV12-4 and TRBJ1-3; D gene ambiguous. CDR3 size: 15 residues. Trimming took 5 bases from V and 4 from J, leaving 15 bases between them. For the CDR3, the DNA is TGTGCCAGCAGTCATCATACTCGAGCGGGAAACACCATATATTTT. The encoded protein is CASSHHTRAGNTIYF.